These 13 T cell receptor beta chains were sequenced from one sample in a study of Ad26.COV2.S vaccination and SARS-CoV-2 variants (dated by TCRdb to 2020 to 2023). The sample's time point, from its label and the paper: individuals recovered from natural SARS-CoV-2 infection. The library relied on the immunoSEQ multiplex PCR assay. TCRdb's version of the immuneACCESS table is confined to in-frame rearrangements and falls short of the full clone set. An unresolved V gene accounts for under half of the shortfall where checked; the remainder is of unknown origin. The sample includes over 110,000 clones, with about nine tenths observed a single time. Approximately 5% of the sample is held by the ten biggest clonotypes. Sequenced here: peripheral blood, sampled after recovery from COVID-19. The receptors originated from a human donor who had recovered from COVID-19.

The chain uses TRBV11-2 and TRBJ1-1; TRBD1 agrees at 7 bases. Germline values: CDR1 SGHAT, CDR2 FQNNGV. After removal of 4 bases from V and 3 bases from J, the junction contained 8 bases not matched to a gene. The CDR3 is 15 residues long. The CDR3 reads CASSSSQGRHTEAFF. CDR3 nucleotides: TGTGCCAGCAGCTCTTCACAGGGGAGACACACTGAAGCTTTCTTT.

A remark on this clone: Other nucleotide sequences in the sample specify the same CDR3. The gene calls are TRBV5-1 and TRBJ2-5; no reliable D call. This CDR3 is 14 amino acids long. With 0 bases removed from V and 0 bases from J, the gap between germline ends came to 6 bases. Germline CDR1 and CDR2: SGHRS and YFSETQ. The CDR3 loop reads CASSLDGNQETQYF. The DNA of the CDR3 is TGCGCCAGCAGCTTGGACGGTAACCAAGAGACCCAGTACTTC.

The chain links TRBV28 to TRBJ1-6; D is unresolved. With 6 bases removed from V and 7 bases from J, the gap between germline ends came to 16 bases. The CDR3 totals 15 residues. Germline V CDR1 and CDR2: MDHEN, SYDVKM. In nucleotides, the CDR3 is TGTGCCAGCAGAACACCCGGAGAACCCAATTCACCCCTCCACTTT. Its protein product is CASRTPGEPNSPLHF.

CDR3: CASKGDQQYF. The CDR3 DNA is TGCGCCAGCAAAGGTGACCAGCAGTACTTC. The gene calls are TRBV10-2 and TRBJ2-7; the D is unclear. This CDR3 has 10 amino acids. V was cut by 7 bases and J by 8 bases, with 9 bases left in between. Germline loops: CDR1 WSHSY, CDR2 SAAADI.

V gene TRBV6-6 combines with J gene TRBJ2-7; 11 nucleotides align to TRBD2. The CDR3 is 16 amino acids. Germline CDR1 and CDR2: MNHNY and SVGAGI (reference sequence). The junction had 9 bases not matched to a gene; V was cut back by 2 bases and J by 6 bases. The CDR3, as DNA: TGTGCCAGCAGTTACGGGGCTAGCGGGGGGCCAGGCGAGCAGTACTTC. The encoded protein is CASSYGASGGPGEQYF.

In this sample, this clone turned up once. The chain links TRBV7-2 to TRBJ2-2; D gene ambiguous. Germline V gene data show CDR1 as SGHTA and CDR2 as FQGNSA. There are 12 residues in the CDR3. V shed 6 bases and J shed 7 bases, with 9 bases lying between them. CDR3 in DNA: TGTGCCAGCAGACACAGCCGCGGGGAGCTGTTTTTT. Amino acid sequence: CASRHSRGELFF.

This clone showed up just a few times. The chain couples TRBV11-2 to TRBJ2-7; D possibly uses TRBD1 or TRBD2 (5 bases each). V was pared by 7 bases and J by 3 bases, with 16 bases between. This CDR3 is 14 amino acids long. The germline V gene encodes CDR1 SGHAT and CDR2 FQNNGV. Here the CDR3 DNA reads TGTGCCAGCAAGAATGTCCGGGACGGCTACGAGCAGTACTTC. Protein: CASKNVRDGYEQYF.

The chain uses TRBV6-5 and TRBJ2-2; 10 nucleotides agree with TRBD1. The germline V gene encodes CDR1 MNHEY and CDR2 SVGAGI. CDR3 size: 14 residues. The J segment lost 7 bases and the V segment lost 8 bases, leaving 7 bases of the junction unmatched. The CDR3 bases are TGTGCCAGCGTTTGGACAGGGGGTAACGGGGAGCTGTTTTTT. It encodes CASVWTGGNGELFF.

This clone was seen just once. V usage is TRBV19 and J usage is TRBJ2-4; tentatively, D is TRBD1 or TRBD2 (5 bases each). CDR3 length: 16 amino acids. The germline V gene has CDR1 LNHDA and CDR2 SQIVND (reference sequence). Between the trimmed V and J ends, which lost 5 bases and 3 bases, there was a span of 17 bases. CDR3 in amino acids: CASSDRGKGDKNIQYF. The CDR3 coding sequence is TGTGCCAGTAGTGATCGGGGCAAGGGTGACAAAAACATTCAGTACTTC.

The table lists this clone with a count of one. The V and J genes are TRBV18 and TRBJ1-1; TRBD1 aligns across 7 bases. Germline CDR1 and CDR2: KGHSH and LQKENI. Trimming cost V 3 bases and J 8 bases; bases outside gene matches: 6. The CDR3 consists of 13 residues. The CDR3: CASSPTGLQEAFF. The CDR3 nucleotides read TGTGCCAGCTCACCGACAGGGCTCCAGGAAGCTTTCTTT.

The V gene is TRBV6-2 or TRBV6-3, the J gene TRBJ1-5; the D is unclear. This CDR3 contains 14 residues. Trimming cost V 2 bases and J 5 bases, with 10 bases left between them. Germline V CDR1 and CDR2: MNHEY, SVGEGT. The CDR3 region has the DNA TGTGCCAGCAGTTACCGGCCTCCGGATCAGCCCCAGCATTTT. Protein sequence: CASSYRPPDQPQHF.

Only a few counts were recorded for this clone. The chain joins TRBV21-1 to TRBJ1-5. TRBV21-1 is classified as a pseudogene. The CDR3 runs to 13 residues. CDR3 amino acids: CANRGGGNQPQHF. CDR3 nucleotide sequence: TGTGCCAACAGGGGGGGCGGCAATCAGCCCCAGCATTTT.

V is TRBV5-1 and J is TRBJ1-3, with D possibly TRBD1 on 6 matching bases. V was pared by 0 bases and J by 0 bases, with 10 bases between. CDR3 size: 16 residues. The V gene's germline CDR1 is SGHRS and CDR2 YFSETQ. This CDR3 reads CASSLGQAHSGNTIYF. In nucleotides, the CDR3 is TGCGCCAGCAGCTTGGGACAGGCCCACTCTGGAAACACCATATATTTT.